The source of this T cell receptor (beta chain) is a study of memory CD4+ T cells and cytomegalovirus serostatus. The wider study: Donors were healthy Belgian adults, several CMV seropositive and about two dozen seronegative. The study's findings and limits: The CMV-associated TCR signature appears largely within the CD4+ memory repertoire.

Single viable CD3+CD4+CD8-CD45RO+ cells were sorted as the memory CD4+ T cells. Total CD4+ T cells were enriched by CD4 positive selection. A word on this clone: What it recognizes is unknown.

Original processing methods: Out-of-frame sequences were removed, leaving 2 million to 2.5 million distinct TCRbeta sequences. Profiled with immunoSEQ multiplex PCR; TCRdb holds only in-frame clones, not every one. V and J calls and clone size are given by that table; D and trimming were obtained from the DNA. The table records some 52,000 clones, around three quarters of them present only once. This CDR3 has 14 amino acids. The germline gives CDR1 MRHNA, CDR2 SNTAGT. J gave up 4 bases and V 3 bases, and 4 bases lay outside the gene matches. This chain links TRBV6-4 with TRBJ1-1; the match to TRBD1 covers 8 bases. The sequence derives from an adult in good health and CMV-seronegative. Sequencing used memory CD4+ T cells from blood. The CDR3 protein is CASSDTDRGTEAFF. In nucleotides, the CDR3 is TGTGCCAGCAGTGATACCGACAGGGGCACTGAAGCTTTCTTT.